These T cell receptor beta chains were read from a single sample in a study of blood T cell repertoires in COVID-19. The repertoire was sequenced with immunoSEQ multiplex PCR; TCRdb's copy has only in-frame clones and lacks some. The sample lists under 300,000 clones, about four fifths occurring once. The sample taken for sequencing was PBMCs or T cells enriched from blood (not recorded which). Receptor source: a man aged 50 to 60 who had recovered from COVID-19. The CDR3 runs from the conserved cysteine through the conserved F or W. A D gene is named only where the DNA matches it firmly. Size tells how often a clone was seen (once, few, many) or the class of an expanded clone, and some rows leave it out.

J gene	V gene	clone size	D gene	CDR3 DNA	CDR3 protein
TRBJ2-1	TRBV25-1	-	-	TGTGCCAGCAGTGAAAGGCGGACAGCGGCCTCCTTCAATGAGCAGTTCTTC	CASSERRTAASFNEQFF
TRBJ2-7	TRBV15	-	TRBD2	TGTGCCACCAGCCTAAGCGGGGGGGGTTACGAGCAGTACTTC	CATSLSGGGYEQYF
TRBJ1-1	TRBV18	-	TRBD1	TGTGCCAGCTCCTTAAGACAGGGGTCGAACACTGAAGCTTTCTTT	CASSLRQGSNTEAFF
TRBJ2-6	TRBV18	few	TRBD1	TGTGCCAGCTCACCCCGGACAGGGGGCGCGGCTGGGGCCAACGTCCTGACTTTC	CASSPRTGGAAGANVLTF
TRBJ2-7	TRBV27	-	-	TGTGCCAGCAGCCCCATCTTCCCGGGGGGCATTGGGTACGAGCAGTACTTC	CASSPIFPGGIGYEQYF
TRBJ2-7	TRBV5-1	-	TRBD1	TGCGCCAGCAGCTGGGGACAGGGGGCTCACGAGCAGTACTTC	CASSWGQGAHEQYF
TRBJ2-7	TRBV27	-	-	TGTGCCAGCAGTTCCAGTCCCTACGAGCAGTACTTC	CASSSSPYEQYF
TRBJ2-1	TRBV14	-	TRBD2	TGTGCCAGCACGCGCCTCGACGGGGGGACTACCAATGAGCAGTTCTTC	CASTRLDGGTTNEQFF
TRBJ2-1	TRBV19	few	-	TGTGCCAGTAGTAAGAGCTCCTACAATGAGCAGTTCTTC	CASSKSSYNEQFF
TRBJ2-3	TRBV5-1	-	-	TGCGCCAGCAGCTTGGCCCAGCCGGGTGGCACAGATACGCAGTATTTT	CASSLAQPGGTDTQYF
TRBJ2-2	TRBV11-3	-	TRBD1	TGTGCCAGCAGCTCCCAGGGACAGTACACCGGGGAGCTGTTTTTT	CASSSQGQYTGELFF
TRBJ2-1	TRBV3-1/TRBV3-2	-	-	TGTGCCAGCAGCCACAGCGAGAATGAGCAGTTCTTC	CASSHSENEQFF
TRBJ2-1	TRBV5-1	-	-	TGCGCCAGCAGCTCTACACGTGGACAGTTGGGGTACAATGAGCAGTTCTTC	CASSSTRGQLGYNEQFF
TRBJ2-5	TRBV5-4	once	-	TGTGCCAGCAGCTTGAGGGCCAGGGGTACCGGGGAGACCCAGTACTTC	CASSLRARGTGETQYF
TRBJ2-7	TRBV4-2	few	-	TGTGCCAGCAGCCAAGATCGCGGCAGCCGCTATATCCAGCAGTACTTC	CASSQDRGSRYIQQYF
TRBJ2-1	TRBV5-1	-	TRBD1	TGCGCCAGCAGCCCCGGGACAGGGGTGTACAATGAGCAGTTCTTC	CASSPGTGVYNEQFF
TRBJ2-1	TRBV10-1	-	TRBD2	TGCGCCAGCAGTGAGTCGTGGCTAGCGGGAGGGTACAATGAGCAGTTCTTC	CASSESWLAGGYNEQFF
TRBJ1-6	TRBV6-1	-	-	TGTGCCAGCAGTGAAGGGACAGAAAATAATTCACCCCTCCACTTT	CASSEGTENNSPLHF
TRBJ2-1	TRBV11-3	-	TRBD2	TGTGCCAGCAGCCCTCTAGCGGGAAGCAATGAGCAGTTCTTC	CASSPLAGSNEQFF
TRBJ2-7	TRBV4-1	many	-	TGCGCCAGCAGCCCTAACACAGGGTTAGGCGAGCAGTACTTC	CASSPNTGLGEQYF
TRBJ1-5	TRBV19	-	TRBD1	TGTGCCAGTAGTATTACAGGGGACAATCAGCCCCAGCATTTT	CASSITGDNQPQHF
TRBJ1-5	TRBV18	-	TRBD1	TGTGCCAGCTCACTTACGGGACAGCCTTTCAATCAGCCCCAGCATTTT	CASSLTGQPFNQPQHF